This TCR beta chain was identified during a study of cytomegalovirus exposure and HLA in healthy donors. Turning to the study itself: Falling in the Caucasian-associated ancestry cluster were 81% of approximately 410 genotyped donors.

Findings of the study overall: Reportedly, a later analysis found an Asian-associated ancestry cluster had fewer N-insertions than the approximately 670-donor mean. One variant, a missense change in DCLRE1C, was linked in a later analysis to TCR beta V- and J-gene trimming.

Turning to this clone: Its antigen is undetermined.

Vbeta (60) and Jbeta (13) primers were used in the PCR. Authors' data handling: About 11 million shared chains were among the roughly 80 million unique TCR beta chains that a later analysis counted. Sequencing was performed with immunoSEQ multiplex PCR; in TCRdb, only in-frame clones are kept and a portion is missing. The DNA gave D and trimming, while V, J and clone size come from that table. In all, the sample yields roughly 45,000 clones. The sequence derives from a woman aged 25 to 45 in good health and CMV-seronegative. Source material: PBMCs.

The CDR3 DNA reads TGTGCCAGCTCAGGAGGCGGGGGCGAGACCCAGTACTTC. Its protein product is CASSGGGGETQYF. The V and J genes are TRBV18 and TRBJ2-5, with D possibly TRBD2 on 7 matching bases. From germline, CDR1 is KGHSH and CDR2 LQKENI. This CDR3 contains 13 residues. Trimming pared 5 bases from V and 5 bases from J, leaving 12 bases between. Together with reference TRBV18 and TRBJ2-5, the CDR3 gives the full variable domain: NAGVMQNPRHLVRRRGQEARLRCSPMKGHSHVYWYRQLPEEGLKFMVYLQKENIIDESGMPKERFSAEFPKEGPSILRIQQVVRGDSAAYFCASSGGGGETQYFGPGTRLLVL.